The clone carrying this T cell receptor beta chain appeared a few times. Its antigen is undetermined. Expressed TCRB transcripts were sequenced, since all the RNA that had been isolated was reverse transcribed. The method was immunoSEQ multiplex PCR; TCRdb's version includes in-frame clones alone and lacks a portion of them. Here the sample spans over 650,000 clones, roughly 13% being singletons. The data are from a study of beta chain features in type 1 diabetes. Germline CDR1 reads SGHTA; CDR2 reads FQGNSA. Trimming at V came to 4 bases and at J to 7 bases, leaving 5 bases not matched to a gene. The CDR3 is 16 amino acids. Notes on the study in general: Type 1 diabetes patients had moderately but significantly shorter TCRB CDR3s in all four CD4+ subsets.

The sequence came from a man aged 18 to 30 with type 1 diabetes. Sequencing was carried out using naive CD4+ T cells from blood. The V and J genes are TRBV7-2 and TRBJ2-1, with 15 bases fitting TRBD2. The CDR3 reads CASSWGLAGGRNEQFF. DNA of the CDR3: TGTGCCAGCAGCTGGGGACTAGCGGGGGGTAGGAATGAGCAGTTCTTC.